The clone carrying this T cell receptor (beta chain) was observed a handful of times. The antigen is unknown. Each CDR3 protein is one row after TCRdb ran MiXCR on the 5' RACE reads. The repertoire holds approximately 600,000 distinct CDR3 sequences, with around a tenth as singletons. These data originate in a study of identical twins. Study-level results: With abundant cord blood beta clonotypes, insertions were fewer; memory repertoires showed no such pattern. The authors noted that invariant MAIT and iNKT cells could partly confound zero-insertion analyses.

These data were likewise used in another study, on yellow fever vaccine responses in identical twins.

The sample taken for sequencing was PBMCs. This receptor was taken from a young woman in good health.

This chain's CDR3 is CSFRPRSTGELFF. DNA for the CDR3: TGCAGTTTCAGACCACGGAGCACCGGGGAGCTGTTTTTT. The chain combines TRBV20-1 with TRBJ2-2; D remains unclear. With 8 bases removed from V and 4 bases from J, the gap between germline ends came to 14 bases. The germline V gene encodes CDR1 DFQATT and CDR2 SNEGSKA (reference sequence). The CDR3 extends over 13 amino acids.